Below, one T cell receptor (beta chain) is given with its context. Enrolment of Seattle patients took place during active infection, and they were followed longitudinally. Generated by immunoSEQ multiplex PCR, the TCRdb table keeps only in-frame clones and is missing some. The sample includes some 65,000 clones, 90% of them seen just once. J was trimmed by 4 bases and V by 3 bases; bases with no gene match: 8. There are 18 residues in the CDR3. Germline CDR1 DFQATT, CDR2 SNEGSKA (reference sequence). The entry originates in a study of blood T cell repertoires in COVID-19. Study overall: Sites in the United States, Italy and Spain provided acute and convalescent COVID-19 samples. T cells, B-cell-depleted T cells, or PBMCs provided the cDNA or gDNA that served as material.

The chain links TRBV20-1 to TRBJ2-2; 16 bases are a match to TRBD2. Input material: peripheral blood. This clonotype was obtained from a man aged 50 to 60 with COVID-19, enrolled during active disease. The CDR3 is CSASPGLAGGRGTGELFF. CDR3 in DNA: TGCAGTGCTAGTCCGGGACTAGCGGGAGGGCGGGGCACCGGGGAGCTGTTTTTT.